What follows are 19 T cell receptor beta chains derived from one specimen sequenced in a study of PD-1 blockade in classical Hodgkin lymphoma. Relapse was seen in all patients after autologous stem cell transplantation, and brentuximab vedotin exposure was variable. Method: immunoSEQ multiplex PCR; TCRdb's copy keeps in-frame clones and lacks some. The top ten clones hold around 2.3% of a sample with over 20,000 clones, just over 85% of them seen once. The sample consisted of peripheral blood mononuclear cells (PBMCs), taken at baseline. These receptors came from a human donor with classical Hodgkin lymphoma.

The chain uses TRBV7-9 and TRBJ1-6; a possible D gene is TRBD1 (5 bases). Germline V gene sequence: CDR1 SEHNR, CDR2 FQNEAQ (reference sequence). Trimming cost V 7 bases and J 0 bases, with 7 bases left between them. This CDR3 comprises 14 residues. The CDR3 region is CASMGGSYNSPLHF. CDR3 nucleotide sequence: TGTGCCAGCATGGGGGGCTCCTATAATTCACCCCTCCACTTT.

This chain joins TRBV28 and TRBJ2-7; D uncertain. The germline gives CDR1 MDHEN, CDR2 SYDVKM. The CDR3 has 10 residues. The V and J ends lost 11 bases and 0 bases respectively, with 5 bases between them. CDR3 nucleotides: TGTGCCTCCTACTCCTACGAGCAGTACTTC. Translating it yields CASYSYEQYF.

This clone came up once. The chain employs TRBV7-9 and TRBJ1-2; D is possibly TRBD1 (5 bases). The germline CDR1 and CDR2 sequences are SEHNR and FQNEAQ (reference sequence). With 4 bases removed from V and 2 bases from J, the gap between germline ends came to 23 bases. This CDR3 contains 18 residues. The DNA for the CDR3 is TGTGCCAGCAGCTCAGCCTGGGTGAGGGCAGGGAACAACTATGGCTACACCTTC. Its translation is CASSSAWVRAGNNYGYTF.

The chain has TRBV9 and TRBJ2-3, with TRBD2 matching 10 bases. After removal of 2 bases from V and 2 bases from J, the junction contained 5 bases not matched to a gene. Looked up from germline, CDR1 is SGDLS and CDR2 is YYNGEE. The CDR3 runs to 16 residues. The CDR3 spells CASSVFSGGNTDTQYF. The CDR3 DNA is TGTGCCAGCAGCGTTTTTAGCGGGGGGAACACAGATACGCAGTATTTT.

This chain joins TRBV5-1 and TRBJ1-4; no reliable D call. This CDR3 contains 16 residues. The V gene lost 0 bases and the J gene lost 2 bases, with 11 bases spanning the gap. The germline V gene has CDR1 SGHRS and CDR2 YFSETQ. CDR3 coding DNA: TGCGCCAGCAGCTTGGCCGGGTCTGCGACTAATGAAAAACTGTTTTTT. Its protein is CASSLAGSATNEKLFF.

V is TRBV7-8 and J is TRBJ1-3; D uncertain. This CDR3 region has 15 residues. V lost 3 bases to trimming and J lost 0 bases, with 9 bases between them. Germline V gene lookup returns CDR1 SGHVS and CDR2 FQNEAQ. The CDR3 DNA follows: TGTGCCAGCAGCTTGACACGTCCCTCTGGAAACACCATATATTTT. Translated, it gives CASSLTRPSGNTIYF.

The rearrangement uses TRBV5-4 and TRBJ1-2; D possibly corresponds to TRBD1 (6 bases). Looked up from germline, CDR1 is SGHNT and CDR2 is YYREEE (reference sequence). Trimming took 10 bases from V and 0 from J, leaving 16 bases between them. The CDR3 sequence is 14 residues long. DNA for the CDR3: TGTGCCTCCCGGGAGGGGGTTTCTAACTATGGCTACACCTTC. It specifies CASREGVSNYGYTF.

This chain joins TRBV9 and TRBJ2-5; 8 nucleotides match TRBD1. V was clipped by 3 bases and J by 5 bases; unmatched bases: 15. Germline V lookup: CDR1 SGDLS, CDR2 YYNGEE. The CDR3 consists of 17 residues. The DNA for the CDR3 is TGTGCCAGCAGCGACCCGGACAGGGCAACTCTCTGGGAGACCCAGTACTTC. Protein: CASSDPDRATLWETQYF.

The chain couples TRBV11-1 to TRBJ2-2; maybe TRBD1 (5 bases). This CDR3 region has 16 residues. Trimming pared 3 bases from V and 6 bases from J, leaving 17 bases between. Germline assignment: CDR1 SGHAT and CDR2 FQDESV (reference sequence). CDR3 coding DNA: TGTGCCAGCAGCTTTGTGCAGACTTGGGGCGCCGGGGAGCTGTTTTTT. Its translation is CASSFVQTWGAGELFF.

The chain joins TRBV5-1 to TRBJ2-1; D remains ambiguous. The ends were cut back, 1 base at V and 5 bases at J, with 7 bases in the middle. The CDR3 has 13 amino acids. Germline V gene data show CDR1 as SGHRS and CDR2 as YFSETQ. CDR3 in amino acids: CASSLNVNNEQFF. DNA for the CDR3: TGCGCCAGCAGCTTGAACGTCAACAATGAGCAGTTCTTC.

CDR3 loop: CASSIGGGGNQPQHF. Here the CDR3 DNA reads TGTGCCAGTAGTATTGGAGGGGGGGGCAATCAGCCCCAGCATTTT. The chain links TRBV19 to TRBJ1-5; tentative D call: TRBD1 (6 bases). V was shortened by 3 bases and J by 2 bases, with 11 bases between the two germline ends. Per germline, CDR1 LNHDA and CDR2 SQIVND (reference sequence). The CDR3 totals 15 residues.

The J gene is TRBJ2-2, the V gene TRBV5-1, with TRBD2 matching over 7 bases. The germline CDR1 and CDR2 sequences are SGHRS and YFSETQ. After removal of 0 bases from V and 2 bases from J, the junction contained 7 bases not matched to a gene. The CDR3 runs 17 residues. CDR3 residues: CASSLGVAGANTGELFF. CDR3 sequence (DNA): TGCGCCAGCAGCTTGGGGGTAGCGGGCGCTAACACCGGGGAGCTGTTTTTT.

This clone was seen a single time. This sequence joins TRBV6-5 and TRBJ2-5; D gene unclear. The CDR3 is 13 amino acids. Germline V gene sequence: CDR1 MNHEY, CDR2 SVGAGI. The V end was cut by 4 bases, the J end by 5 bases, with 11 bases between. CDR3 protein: CASSSPARETQYF. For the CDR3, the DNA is TGTGCCAGCAGTTCTCCCGCCAGGGAGACCCAGTACTTC.

This CDR3 reads CASSEDRATDTQYF. In DNA form, the CDR3 reads TGTGCCAGCAGCGAGGACAGGGCCACAGATACGCAGTATTTT. The V gene is TRBV9, the J gene TRBJ2-3, with 8 bases that match TRBD1. There are 14 residues in the CDR3. The germline gives CDR1 SGDLS, CDR2 YYNGEE. Trimming cost V 3 bases and J 2 bases; bases outside gene matches: 2.

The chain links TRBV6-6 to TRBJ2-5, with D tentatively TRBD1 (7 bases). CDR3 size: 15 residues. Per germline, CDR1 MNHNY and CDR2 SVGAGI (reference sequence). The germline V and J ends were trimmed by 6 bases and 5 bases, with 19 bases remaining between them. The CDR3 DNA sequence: TGTGCCAGCAGCGATTTAGGGGGCGCGGGGGAGACCCAGTACTTC. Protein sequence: CASSDLGGAGETQYF.

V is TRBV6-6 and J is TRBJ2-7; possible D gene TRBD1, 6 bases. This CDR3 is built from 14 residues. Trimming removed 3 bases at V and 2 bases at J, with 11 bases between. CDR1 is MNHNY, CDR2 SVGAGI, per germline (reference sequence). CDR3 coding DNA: TGTGCCAGCAGTTATAGGGGGATTGCCTACGAGCAGTACTTC. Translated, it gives CASSYRGIAYEQYF.

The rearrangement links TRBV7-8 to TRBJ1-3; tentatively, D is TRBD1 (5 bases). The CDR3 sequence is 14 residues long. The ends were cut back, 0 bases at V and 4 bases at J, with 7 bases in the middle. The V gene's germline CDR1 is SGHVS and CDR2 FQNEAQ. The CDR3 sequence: CASSLAPGGNTIYF. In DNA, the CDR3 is TGTGCCAGCAGCTTAGCGCCAGGGGGAAACACCATATATTTT. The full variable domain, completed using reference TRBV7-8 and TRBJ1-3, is GAGVSQSPRYKVAKRGQDVALRCDPISGHVSLFWYQQALGQGPEFLTYFQNEAQLDKSGLPSDRFFAERPEGSVSTLKIQRTQQEDSAVYLCASSLAPGGNTIYFGEGSWLTVV.

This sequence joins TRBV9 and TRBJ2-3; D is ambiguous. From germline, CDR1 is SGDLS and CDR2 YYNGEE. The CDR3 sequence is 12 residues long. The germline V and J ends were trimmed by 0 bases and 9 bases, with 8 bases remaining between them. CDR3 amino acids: CASSVDGITQYF. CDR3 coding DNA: TGTGCCAGCAGCGTAGATGGTATCACGCAGTATTTT.

Here the CDR3 DNA reads TGTGCCAGCAGTTACTCACGGGACAGGACTGAAGCTTTCTTT. It specifies CASSYSRDRTEAFF. This chain connects TRBV6-6 to TRBJ1-1; 8 bases match TRBD1. Unmatched junction bases numbered 2, after V lost 0 bases and J lost 5 bases. CDR1 is MNHNY, CDR2 SVGAGI, per germline (reference sequence). The length of the CDR3 is 14 residues.